The 27 T cell receptor beta chains below all came from one sample that was sequenced in a study of blood T cell repertoires in COVID-19. The data were produced by immunoSEQ multiplex PCR, yet TCRdb's version contains in-frame clones alone and is incomplete. This sample has about 33,000 clones, with just under 80% found just once. Sequencing used peripheral blood. These receptors were obtained from a man older than 75 with acute or convalescent COVID-19.

This chain links TRBV6-5 with TRBJ1-4; D is possibly TRBD1 (6 bases). V was trimmed by 2 bases and J by 10 bases, leaving 17 bases between them. Germline V gives CDR1 MNHEY, CDR2 SVGAGI. The CDR3 is made up of 15 amino acids. The CDR3 region is CASSYTPDRGGKLFF. The CDR3 bases are TGTGCCAGCAGTTACACTCCGGACAGAGGGGGAAAACTGTTTTTT.

The table lists this clone with a count of one. The genes are TRBV6-5 and TRBJ1-1; TRBD1 agrees at 7 bases. CDR1 is MNHEY, CDR2 SVGAGI, per germline. J gave up 2 bases and V 7 bases, and 7 bases lay outside the gene matches. CDR3 length: 14 residues. The DNA of the CDR3 is TGTGCCAGCATCCGGACAGGCATAAACACTGAAGCTTTCTTT. Amino acids: CASIRTGINTEAFF.

This clone was detected once. This chain joins TRBV5-5 and TRBJ2-4, with D perhaps TRBD1 (6 bases). Looked up from germline, CDR1 is SGHKS and CDR2 is YYEKEE (reference sequence). This CDR3 region has 15 residues. Trimming left V 1 base short and J 2 bases short, with 10 bases between. The DNA for the CDR3 is TGTGCCAGCAGCTTGTTGGACAGCACCAAAAACATTCAGTACTTC. It encodes CASSLLDSTKNIQYF.

The chain carries TRBV7-9 and TRBJ2-7, with D perhaps matching TRBD1 (6 bases). Germline loops: CDR1 SEHNR, CDR2 FQNEAQ (reference sequence). The CDR3 has 17 residues. With 0 bases removed from V and 3 bases from J, the gap between germline ends came to 18 bases. CDR3 amino acids: CASSLADTGFGGYEQYF. CDR3 DNA: TGTGCCAGCAGCTTAGCTGATACAGGGTTCGGTGGCTACGAGCAGTACTTC.

V and J are TRBV7-3 and TRBJ2-3; 10 bases are a match to TRBD1. After removal of 5 bases from V and 1 base from J, the junction contained 3 bases not matched to a gene. The CDR3 is 15 amino acids. From germline, CDR1 is SGHTA and CDR2 FQGTGA. The CDR3 DNA is TGTGCCAGCAGCCGCGGGACAGGGGGCACAGATACGCAGTATTTT. It encodes CASSRGTGGTDTQYF.

This chain connects TRBV11-2 to TRBJ1-1; maybe TRBD1 (6 bases). Looked up from germline, CDR1 is SGHAT and CDR2 is FQNNGV. This CDR3 has 14 residues. V gave up 3 bases and J gave up 7 bases, with 15 bases separating them. The DNA for the CDR3 is TGTGCCAGCAGCTTCCCCTCGGGGGGGCGTGAAGCTTTCTTT. The encoded protein is CASSFPSGGREAFF.

The chain recombines TRBV4-3 with TRBJ2-6, with no clear D. This CDR3 has 15 residues. Looked up from germline, CDR1 is LGHNA and CDR2 is YSLEER. The germline V and J ends were trimmed by 0 bases and 3 bases, with 6 bases remaining between them. The CDR3 loop is CASSQEAFGANVLTF. The CDR3 bases are TGCGCCAGCAGCCAAGAGGCCTTTGGGGCCAACGTCCTGACTTTC.

The chain recombines TRBV7-8 with TRBJ1-5; D is uncertain. The CDR3 is made up of 14 amino acids. Germline values: CDR1 SGHVS, CDR2 FQNEAQ. V was shortened by 0 bases and J by 4 bases, with 7 bases between the two germline ends. The DNA for the CDR3 is TGTGCCAGCAGCTTAGCGCAGCGTAATCAGCCCCAGCATTTT. Residues: CASSLAQRNQPQHF.

The CDR3 is CASSSRLGPRRELFF. CDR3 nucleotide sequence: TGTGCCAGCAGCTCACGACTAGGACCTCGCCGGGAGCTGTTTTTT. The chain has TRBV7-2 and TRBJ2-2, with D possibly TRBD2 on 6 matching bases. This CDR3 contains 15 residues. V was shortened by 4 bases and J by 9 bases, with 18 bases between the two germline ends. The V gene's germline CDR1 is SGHTA and CDR2 FQGNSA.

The V and J genes are TRBV12-1 and TRBJ1-5. TRBV12-1 is shown as a pseudogene. The CDR3 totals 17 residues. CDR3: CASSCRREEKSNQPQHF. The CDR3 DNA sequence: TGTGCCAGCAGCTGCCGCCGCGAAGAGAAGAGCAATCAGCCCCAGCATTTT.

The genes are TRBV3-1 (or the pseudogene TRBV3-2) and TRBJ1-1; 7 positions agree with TRBD1. CDR3 length: 14 amino acids. Unmatched junction bases numbered 7, after V lost 5 bases and J lost 4 bases. Germline V gene sequence: CDR1 LGHDT, CDR2 YNNKEL (reference sequence). CDR3 DNA: TGTGCCAGCAGCACTGTAGGACAGGTCACTGAAGCTTTCTTT. It yields the protein CASSTVGQVTEAFF.

The chain is built from TRBV5-1 and TRBJ1-5; 7 bases are shared with TRBD1. The J segment lost 5 bases and the V segment lost 0 bases, leaving 2 bases of the junction unmatched. Looked up from germline, CDR1 is SGHRS and CDR2 is YFSETQ. The CDR3 covers 14 residues. In nucleotides, the CDR3 is TGCGCCAGCAGCTTGGATACAGGGGATCAGCCCCAGCATTTT. It encodes CASSLDTGDQPQHF.

The V call is TRBV19, the J call TRBJ2-7; the D gene is possibly TRBD1 (6 bases). The CDR3 is made up of 14 amino acids. From germline, CDR1 is LNHDA and CDR2 SQIVND (reference sequence). V lost 10 bases, J lost 0 bases, and 16 bases lay in between. The CDR3 DNA reads as TGTGCCACCCAGGAAACAGGGAGCTCCTACGAGCAGTACTTC. Protein product: CATQETGSSYEQYF.

The V and J genes are TRBV7-2 and TRBJ2-5; no clear D gene. The V end lost 2 bases, the J end lost 5 bases, and 12 bases lay between the germline ends. The CDR3 has 14 amino acids. Germline V gene sequence: CDR1 SGHTA, CDR2 FQGNSA. The CDR3 sequence: CASSLSRESETQYF. The CDR3 DNA is TGTGCCAGCAGCTTAAGCCGCGAGTCGGAGACCCAGTACTTC. The full variable domain, rest sourced from reference TRBV7-2 and TRBJ2-5, is GAGVSQSPSNKVTEKGKDVELRCDPISGHTALYWYRQSLGQGLEFLIYFQGNSAPDKSGLPSDRFSAERTGGSVSTLTIQRTQQEDSAVYLCASSLSRESETQYFGPGTRLLVL.

The chain employs TRBV2 and TRBJ2-7; 9 bases fit TRBD2. Germline trimming cut 4 bases from V and 6 bases from J; bases unmatched to any gene: 1. This CDR3 comprises 12 residues. CDR1 and CDR2 from the germline V gene are SNHLY and FYNNEI. The CDR3 DNA is TGTGCCAGCAGTGTTAGCGGGGGCGAGCAGTACTTC. Amino acid sequence: CASSVSGGEQYF.

The chain links TRBV27 to TRBJ1-2, with 11 nucleotides matching TRBD1. This CDR3 has 14 amino acids. Losses at the gene ends were 6 bases for V and 3 bases for J; bases not matched to a gene: 3. CDR1 is MNHEY and CDR2 is SMNVEV in the germline V gene (reference sequence). The CDR3 loop reads CASSRTGGDYGYTF. Here the CDR3 DNA reads TGTGCCAGCAGCCGGACAGGGGGCGACTATGGCTACACCTTC.

The V call is TRBV12-3 or TRBV12-4, the J call TRBJ1-1, with 9 bases fitting TRBD1. The CDR3 is 13 amino acids. With V trimmed by 6 bases and J by 7 bases, 6 bases remained unmatched. The CDR3 nucleotides read TGTGCCAGCAGCAGACGACAGGGGGTTGAAGCTTTCTTT. Protein product: CASSRRQGVEAFF.

The CDR3 spells CASSITGGNSPLHF. The CDR3 bases are TGTGCCAGTAGTATAACAGGGGGGAATTCACCCCTCCACTTT. The chain couples TRBV19 to TRBJ1-6; 8 bases fit TRBD1. The CDR3 covers 14 residues. V was pared by 2 bases and J by 7 bases, with 1 base of the junction left unmatched. Germline values: CDR1 LNHDA, CDR2 SQIVND (reference sequence).

The V and J genes are TRBV4-1 and TRBJ2-3; 8 bases are shared with TRBD2. The V gene's germline CDR1 is MGHRA and CDR2 YSYEKL. This CDR3 has 14 amino acids. V shed 4 bases and J 1 base; nucleotides not matched to a gene: 1. The CDR3 sequence: CASSPGLGTDTQYF. CDR3 sequence (DNA): TGCGCCAGCAGCCCGGGACTAGGCACAGATACGCAGTATTTT.

This clone was observed a few times. CDR3: CASSGGLETQYF. The CDR3 DNA follows: TGTGCCAGCAGCGGGGGCCTGGAGACCCAGTACTTC. The rearrangement uses TRBV9 and TRBJ2-5; D might be TRBD1 (5 bases). This CDR3 comprises 12 residues. V lost 3 bases, J lost 5 bases, and 8 bases lay in between. Germline V gene sequence: CDR1 SGDLS, CDR2 YYNGEE.

The chain carries TRBV4-1 and TRBJ2-1; TRBD2 is a possible D gene (6 bases). The CDR3 loop spans 17 amino acids. V was trimmed by 2 bases and J by 7 bases, leaving 21 bases between them. Germline CDR1 and CDR2: MGHRA and YSYEKL. DNA of the CDR3: TGCGCCAGCAGCCAACACCGGTTAAGGCCAGGAGGGAATGAGCAGTTCTTC. Translated, it gives CASSQHRLRPGGNEQFF.

The rearrangement links TRBV5-1 to TRBJ1-6, with 9 bases lining up with TRBD1. Germline CDR1 SGHRS, CDR2 YFSETQ. This CDR3 region has 19 residues. With 6 bases clipped from V and 0 bases from J, the junction kept 13 bases outside the gene matches. CDR3 sequence reads: CASTILPGQGSSYNSPLHF. The CDR3 DNA is TGCGCCAGCACCATTCTTCCGGGACAGGGAAGCTCCTATAATTCACCCCTCCACTTT.

This clone has just one count. The V gene is TRBV27, the J gene TRBJ2-3; D is perhaps TRBD2 (5 bases). Trimming removed 2 bases at V and 3 bases at J, with 18 bases between. The CDR3 runs to 17 residues. Per the germline V gene, CDR1 is MNHEY and CDR2 is SMNVEV (reference sequence). The CDR3 sequence: CASSLTVWGVGTDTQYF. The CDR3, as DNA: TGTGCCAGCAGTTTAACGGTTTGGGGAGTTGGGACAGATACGCAGTATTTT.

This clone was counted between two and nine times. J is TRBJ2-7 and V is TRBV7-8; 9 positions match TRBD1. Per germline, CDR1 SGHVS and CDR2 FQNEAQ. This CDR3 region has 17 residues. The junction had 16 bases not matched to a gene; V was cut back by 5 bases and J by 5 bases. CDR3 DNA: TGTGCCAGCAGCCCATACGCCGGGACAGGGATGTTCCACGAGCAGTACTTC. It encodes CASSPYAGTGMFHEQYF.

The chain has TRBV7-2 and TRBJ1-1, with D hard to call. With 1 base removed from V and 8 bases from J, the gap between germline ends came to 14 bases. Germline V gene lookup returns CDR1 SGHTA and CDR2 FQGNSA. The CDR3 spans 14 residues. CDR3 nucleotides: TGTGCCAGCAGCTTAGTGCAGGTGAGCCACGAAGCTTTCTTT. This codes for CASSLVQVSHEAFF.

This chain joins TRBV4-3 and TRBJ2-1, with TRBD2 identical over 10 bases. Germline CDR1 reads LGHNA; CDR2 reads YSLEER. V lost 2 bases and J lost 7; bases outside the gene matches: 11. The CDR3 loop spans 17 amino acids. The CDR3 protein is CASSQTLLAGDLNEQFF. The CDR3 DNA sequence: TGCGCCAGCAGCCAAACCCTTCTAGCGGGGGATCTGAATGAGCAGTTCTTC.

V is TRBV12-5 and J is TRBJ2-6; 8 bases map to TRBD1. Per the germline V gene, CDR1 is LGHNT and CDR2 is FRNRAP. The CDR3 loop spans 18 amino acids. Trimming took 4 bases from V and 0 from J; bases not matched to a gene: 8. The CDR3 protein is CASGSGTGPSSGANVLTF. DNA of the CDR3: TGTGCTAGTGGTTCCGGGACAGGTCCTAGCTCTGGGGCCAACGTCCTGACTTTC. Based on the CDR3 plus reference TRBV12-5 and TRBJ2-6, the full variable domain is DARVTQTPRHKVTEMGQEVTMRCQPILGHNTVFWYRQTMMQGLELLAYFRNRAPLDDSGMPKDRFSAEMPDATLATLKIQPSEPRDSAVYFCASGSGTGPSSGANVLTFGAGSRLTVL.